These 21 T cell receptor beta chains were sequenced from one sample in a study of CD8+ T cells in alopecia areata (dated by TCRdb to the late 2010s). The sample's time point label is to be understood as: around 4 weeks on oral tofacitinib. The meaning of the sample's treatment or condition label: oral pan-JAK inhibitor, 5-10 mg twice daily. Receptor libraries were prepared by the immunoSEQ multiplex PCR assay. RNA was extracted from all samples and reverse transcribed into cDNA as template for TCR sequencing. What TCRdb holds here is the immuneACCESS table cut down to in-frame rearrangements. Part of the clones is not present; checked against another copy, under half of the missing clones reflect an unresolved V gene, and the others are unexplained. The sample table records 120,000 or so clones; over 55% of these occur just once. Approximately 5.1% of the sample comes from the top ten. The source was CD4+ T cells sorted from blood, collected at week 4, from a patient treated with tofacitinib. Receptor source: a human donor with alopecia areata.

J is TRBJ1-1 and V is TRBV29-1; D not certain. V lost 7 bases to trimming and J lost 4 bases, with 19 bases between them. CDR1 is SQVTM, CDR2 ANQGSEA, per germline. CDR3 length: 14 amino acids. CDR3 residues: CSANSGGRGTEAFF. The CDR3 DNA is TGCAGCGCAAACTCGGGAGGTCGTGGCACTGAAGCTTTCTTT.

J is TRBJ2-5 and V is TRBV5-4, with unresolved D. V gave up 1 base and J gave up 5 bases, with 12 bases separating them. The CDR3 spans 14 residues. The germline gives CDR1 SGHNT, CDR2 YYREEE (reference sequence). The CDR3: CASSLHGARETQYF. CDR3 DNA: TGTGCCAGCAGCTTGCATGGAGCCCGGGAGACCCAGTACTTC.

This clone was seen a few times. CDR3 loop: CASSFSPTENYGYTF. The CDR3 DNA reads TGTGCCAGCAGCTTTTCCCCGACAGAGAACTATGGCTACACCTTC. The rearrangement joins TRBV7-3 to TRBJ1-2; weak D call: TRBD1 (5 bases). The CDR3 length is 15 residues. CDR1 is SGHTA, CDR2 FQGTGA, per germline. Trimming removed 3 bases at V and 2 bases at J, with 13 bases between. Variable domain in full (rest from reference TRBV7-3 and TRBJ1-2): GAGVSQTPSNKVTEKGKYVELRCDPISGHTALYWYRQSLGQGPEFLIYFQGTGAADDSGLPNDRFFAVRPEGSVSTLKIQRTERGDSAVYLCASSFSPTENYGYTFGSGTRLTVV.

The V and J genes are TRBV5-1 and TRBJ1-1, with 7 bases matching TRBD1. The CDR3 covers 15 residues. Losses at the gene ends were 3 bases for V and 2 bases for J; bases not matched to a gene: 7. Germline CDR1 and CDR2: SGHRS and YFSETQ. This CDR3 reads CASSSLDRVNTEAFF. The CDR3 region has the DNA TGCGCCAGCAGCTCCCTAGACAGGGTTAACACTGAAGCTTTCTTT.

The rearrangement uses TRBV4-3 and TRBJ1-2; tentatively, D is TRBD1 (5 bases). This CDR3 contains 15 residues. V was trimmed by 0 bases and J by 0 bases, leaving 8 bases between them. Germline V gene sequence: CDR1 LGHNA, CDR2 YSLEER. CDR3 in amino acids: CASSQEGHSNYGYTF. Written as DNA, the CDR3 is TGCGCCAGCAGCCAAGAAGGACATTCTAACTATGGCTACACCTTC.

For this clone: Other DNA sequences within the sample encode an identical CDR3. The rearrangement links TRBV29-1 to TRBJ2-7; weak D call: TRBD2 (7 bases). This CDR3 comprises 12 residues. V shed 6 bases and J shed 2 bases, with 11 bases lying between them. Germline CDR1 SQVTM, CDR2 ANQGSEA. CDR3 amino acids: CSVGGGTYEQYF. In DNA form, the CDR3 reads TGCAGCGTAGGGGGGGGGACCTACGAGCAGTACTTC.

The rearrangement links TRBV2 to TRBJ2-3; D is unresolved. The CDR3 runs 11 residues. Trimming left V 4 bases short and J 4 bases short, with 3 bases between. Germline values: CDR1 SNHLY, CDR2 FYNNEI. The CDR3, as DNA: TGTGCCAGCAGTGTATCAGATACGCAGTATTTT. This translates into CASSVSDTQYF.

V and J are TRBV29-1 and TRBJ1-2; D not certain. Germline assignment: CDR1 SQVTM and CDR2 ANQGSEA. The V end lost 6 bases, the J end lost 0 bases, and 8 bases lay between the germline ends. CDR3 length equals 12 residues. Here the CDR3 reads CSVVSSNYGYTF. CDR3 bases: TGCAGCGTAGTCTCCTCTAACTATGGCTACACCTTC.

Concerning this clone: Other DNA variants within this sample encode the same CDR3. The V and J genes are TRBV9 and TRBJ1-1; the D is unclear. Between the trimmed V and J ends, which lost 0 bases and 0 bases, there was a span of 3 bases. The CDR3 sequence is 13 residues long. Germline CDR1 reads SGDLS; CDR2 reads YYNGEE. The chain's CDR3 is CASSVAVNTEAFF. For the CDR3, the DNA is TGTGCCAGCAGCGTAGCAGTGAACACTGAAGCTTTCTTT.

The CDR3 region is CASSPPWGTDTQYF. CDR3 DNA sequence: TGTGCCAGCAGCCCACCTTGGGGCACAGATACGCAGTATTTT. The chain combines TRBV7-2 with TRBJ2-3, with D hard to call. V lost 5 bases to trimming and J lost 1 base, with 10 bases between them. The CDR3 totals 14 residues. Germline values: CDR1 SGHTA, CDR2 FQGNSA.

This chain links TRBV29-1 with TRBJ1-1, with D hard to call. V lost 4 bases and J lost 0, with 9 bases in between. Germline CDR1 is SQVTM and CDR2 is ANQGSEA. This CDR3 is built from 13 residues. CDR3 DNA sequence: TGCAGCGTTGTGACACAATTGAACACTGAAGCTTTCTTT. This gives the protein CSVVTQLNTEAFF.

The V and J genes are TRBV18 and TRBJ1-5; D is unclear. This CDR3 comprises 15 residues. Deletions cut 4 bases from V and 2 bases from J, with 12 bases between. Per germline, CDR1 KGHSH and CDR2 LQKENI. The CDR3 DNA is TGTGCCAGCTCACAGCAGGTTCAAGGCAATCAGCCCCAGCATTTT. Translating it yields CASSQQVQGNQPQHF.

This clone appeared a single time. The CDR3 reads CASSVDTDTQYF. The DNA for the CDR3 is TGTGCCAGCAGCGTAGACACAGATACGCAGTATTTT. V usage is TRBV9 and J usage is TRBJ2-3; D gene uncertain. Germline CDR1 and CDR2: SGDLS and YYNGEE. Between the trimmed V and J ends, which lost 0 bases and 2 bases, there was a span of 1 base. The CDR3 runs 12 residues.

This clone has more than one count but fewer than ten. The chain joins TRBV27 to TRBJ2-7, with D tentatively TRBD2 (6 bases). The CDR3 sequence is 13 residues long. V dropped 3 bases and J dropped 8 bases, with 14 bases sitting between them. Germline V lookup: CDR1 MNHEY, CDR2 SMNVEV (reference sequence). CDR3 sequence reads: CASSLSGGVQQYF. CDR3 nucleotides: TGTGCCAGCAGTTTGTCCGGCGGGGTTCAGCAGTACTTC.

The genes are TRBV27 and TRBJ1-1; 12 nucleotides align to TRBD1. CDR3 length equals 16 residues. Unmatched junction bases numbered 8, after V lost 5 bases and J lost 4 bases. Germline V lookup: CDR1 MNHEY, CDR2 SMNVEV (reference sequence). The CDR3, as DNA: TGTGCCAGCAGTCCGGGGACAGGGGGCTACCCCACTGAAGCTTTCTTT. As protein: CASSPGTGGYPTEAFF.

This clone was seen only a few times. This rearrangement joins TRBV29-1 to TRBJ2-2, with a possible D match to TRBD1 (6 bases). CDR3 length: 14 residues. Trimming removed 4 bases at V and 7 bases at J, with 16 bases between. Germline assignment: CDR1 SQVTM and CDR2 ANQGSEA. The CDR3 sequence: CSVADRISVGELFF. The DNA of the CDR3 is TGCAGCGTTGCTGACAGGATCTCCGTCGGGGAGCTGTTTTTT.

V gene TRBV7-9 combines with J gene TRBJ1-4; weak D call: TRBD1 (6 bases). The length of the CDR3 is 17 residues. Germline CDR1 reads SEHNR; CDR2 reads FQNEAQ (reference sequence). Trimming left V 2 bases short and J 2 bases short, with 15 bases between. This chain's CDR3 is CASSLRNTGLTNEKLFF. The CDR3 nucleotides read TGTGCCAGCAGCTTAAGGAATACAGGGCTGACTAATGAAAAACTGTTTTTT.

The chain uses TRBV28 and TRBJ2-7; D not resolved. Germline V CDR1 and CDR2: MDHEN, SYDVKM. The CDR3 sequence is 15 residues long. V was cut by 6 bases and J by 2 bases, with 17 bases left in between. CDR3 region: CASSRDRHETYEQYF. The CDR3 nucleotides read TGTGCCAGCAGCCGTGATAGACATGAGACCTACGAGCAGTACTTC.

This chain links TRBV10-3 with TRBJ2-7, with 7 nucleotides matching TRBD1. The CDR3 has 13 amino acids. V lost 7 bases to trimming and J lost 5 bases; unmatched junction nucleotides: 8. In germline, CDR1 is ENHRY, CDR2 SYGVKD. The CDR3 region has the DNA TGTGCCATCAAGGTGGCAGGGGGTAACGAGCAGTACTTC. This translates into CAIKVAGGNEQYF.

The V call is TRBV7-9, the J call TRBJ1-5, with 9 bases lining up with TRBD1. V gave up 0 bases and J gave up 4 bases; unmatched junction bases: 1. CDR1 is SEHNR and CDR2 is FQNEAQ in the germline V gene (reference sequence). The CDR3 has 15 amino acids. The CDR3 loop is CASSLADRGNQPQHF. DNA of the CDR3: TGTGCCAGCAGCTTAGCGGACAGGGGAAATCAGCCCCAGCATTTT.

The chain uses TRBV9 and TRBJ1-2, with a possible D match to TRBD1 (5 bases). The CDR3 is 15 residues long. Germline-derived CDR1 and CDR2 are SGDLS and YYNGEE. V lost 3 bases and J lost 4, with 16 bases in between. The CDR3 nucleotides read TGTGCCAGCAGCGAGGGACCCGAGGGGATCTATGGCTACACCTTC. It codes for CASSEGPEGIYGYTF. Full variable domain (missing parts from reference TRBV9 and TRBJ1-2): DSGVTQTPKHLITATGQRVTLRCSPRSGDLSVYWYQQSLDQGLQFLIQYYNGEERAKGNILERFSAQQFPDLHSELNLSSLELGDSALYFCASSEGPEGIYGYTFGSGTRLTVV.